The sequence of this TCR beta chain was determined in a study of blood T cells in healthy people across ages. Study findings and constraints: The diversity estimates, figures obtained from one million T cells, were considered underestimates. CMV status of donors was not determined, possibly confounding expanded clonotype changes.

The use of a sample-barcoded 5' primer and a J-beta primer mix characterized a second PCR of about 7 to 12 cycles. TCRdb analysed the 5' RACE reads with MiXCR anew, one entry per CDR3 protein. Here the sample spans 800,000 or so distinct CDR3 sequences, approximately 59% being singletons. V shed 6 bases and J 6 bases; nucleotides not matched to a gene: 12. This CDR3 is 16 amino acids long. Germline CDR1 is LGHNA and CDR2 is YNFKEQ. In regard to this clonotype: Antigen: not known.

This receptor was identified in a man aged 25 to 40 in good health. The chain couples TRBV4-2 to TRBJ2-3, with 10 bases matching TRBD2. The sample consisted of blood. The CDR3 is CASSQTERGGIDTQYF. The CDR3 DNA reads TGTGCCAGCAGTCAGACCGAGCGGGGGGGCATCGATACGCAGTATTTT.